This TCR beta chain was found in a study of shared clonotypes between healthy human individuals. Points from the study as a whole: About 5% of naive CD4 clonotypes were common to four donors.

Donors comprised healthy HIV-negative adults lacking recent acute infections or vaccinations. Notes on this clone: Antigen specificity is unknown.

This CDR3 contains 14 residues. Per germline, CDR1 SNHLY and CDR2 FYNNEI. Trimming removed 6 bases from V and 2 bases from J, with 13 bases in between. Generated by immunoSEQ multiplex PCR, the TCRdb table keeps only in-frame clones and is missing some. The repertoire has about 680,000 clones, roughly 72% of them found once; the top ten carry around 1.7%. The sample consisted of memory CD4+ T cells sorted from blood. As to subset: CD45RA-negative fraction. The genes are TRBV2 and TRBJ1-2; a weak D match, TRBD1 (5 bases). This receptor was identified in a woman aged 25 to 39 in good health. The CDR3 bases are TGTGCCAGCAGCAGACTACAGGCCAACTATGGCTACACCTTC. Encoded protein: CASSRLQANYGYTF.